This T cell receptor (beta chain) was sequenced for a study of cytomegalovirus exposure and HLA in healthy donors. For this clone: The antigen is undetermined.

General study findings and limits: Overall, around 150 TCR beta chains were annotated as cytomegalovirus-associated.

Measured with immunoSEQ multiplex PCR; TCRdb has only the in-frame clones, and not every one. The data hold some 80,000 clones, with about 96% observed a single time. The origin of this receptor is a young woman in good health and CMV-seronegative. The material sequenced was PBMCs.

CDR3 protein: CASSWWDRGSNEQYF. CDR3 DNA sequence: TGTGCCAGCAGCTGGTGGGACAGGGGAAGCAACGAGCAGTACTTC. V is TRBV11-2 and J is TRBJ2-7; 10 positions match TRBD1. The CDR3 extends over 15 amino acids. Germline V gene sequence: CDR1 SGHAT, CDR2 FQNNGV. J was trimmed by 5 bases and V by 4 bases; bases with no gene match: 8.